The 21 T cell receptor beta chains below all came from one sample that was sequenced in a study of radiotherapy plus CTLA-4 blockade in lung cancer. The data were produced by immunoSEQ multiplex PCR, yet TCRdb's version contains in-frame clones alone and is incomplete. The table records about 40,000 clones, 65% to 75% of them present only once. This material consisted of peripheral blood, taken from a patient treated with radiotherapy plus ipilimumab. These receptor sequences come from a human donor with non-small cell lung cancer who had stable disease on radiotherapy plus ipilimumab.

The chain uses TRBV19 and TRBJ2-6; tentatively, D is TRBD1 (5 bases). Germline V gene sequence: CDR1 LNHDA, CDR2 SQIVND (reference sequence). Trimming pared 5 bases from V and 5 bases from J, leaving 10 bases between. This CDR3 region has 14 residues. CDR3 bases: TGTGCCAGTAGTTTTCAGGGTTGGGCCAACGTCCTGACTTTC. Amino acid sequence: CASSFQGWANVLTF. Full variable domain (missing parts from reference TRBV19 and TRBJ2-6): DGGITQSPKYLFRKEGQNVTLSCEQNLNHDAMYWYRQDPGQGLRLIYYSQIVNDFQKGDIAEGYSVSREKKESFPLTVTSAQKNPTAFYLCASSFQGWANVLTFGAGSRLTVL.

The chain has TRBV10-2 and TRBJ2-1; the match to TRBD1 covers 8 bases. V gave up 5 bases and J gave up 10 bases; unmatched junction bases: 7. The CDR3 runs to 13 residues. The germline V gene encodes CDR1 WSHSY and CDR2 SAAADI. The CDR3 coding sequence is TGCGCCAGCAGTCCGGGACAGGCTCGCGAGCAGTTCTTC. Encoded protein: CASSPGQAREQFF.

In this sample, this clone turned up a few times. The J gene is TRBJ2-1, the V gene TRBV9, with a tentative D call TRBD2 (7 bases). V was cut by 3 bases and J by 6 bases, with 19 bases left in between. The germline V gene encodes CDR1 SGDLS and CDR2 YYNGEE. This CDR3 spans 16 amino acids. The CDR3 DNA reads as TGTGCCAGCAGCGCGAGGGGGGGCTTCCAATCCAATGAGCAGTTCTTC. Protein product: CASSARGGFQSNEQFF. Combining the CDR3 with reference TRBV9 and TRBJ2-1 gives the whole variable domain DSGVTQTPKHLITATGQRVTLRCSPRSGDLSVYWYQQSLDQGLQFLIQYYNGEERAKGNILERFSAQQFPDLHSELNLSSLELGDSALYFCASSARGGFQSNEQFFGPGTRLTVL.

CDR3 protein: CASSLASDRAQETQYF. The CDR3 DNA follows: TGCGCCAGCAGCTTGGCGTCGGACAGGGCCCAAGAGACCCAGTACTTC. V usage is TRBV5-1 and J usage is TRBJ2-5, with 8 bases matching TRBD1. The germline gives CDR1 SGHRS, CDR2 YFSETQ. The V and J ends lost 0 bases and 1 base, in that order; junction bases with no gene match: 5. This CDR3 comprises 16 residues.

The chain recombines TRBV5-4 with TRBJ2-6, with D unresolved. This CDR3 has 15 residues. V shed 2 bases and J shed 2 bases, with 8 bases lying between them. From germline, CDR1 is SGHNT and CDR2 YYREEE (reference sequence). The CDR3 bases are TGTGCCAGCAGCTTAAGACTCCCTGGGGCCAACGTCCTGACTTTC. Its protein is CASSLRLPGANVLTF. Full variable domain (rest looked up from reference TRBV5-4 and TRBJ2-6): ETGVTQSPTHLIKTRGQQVTLRCSSQSGHNTVSWYQQALGQGPQFIFQYYREEENGRGNFPPRFSGLQFPNYSSELNVNALELDDSALYLCASSLRLPGANVLTFGAGSRLTVL.

The J gene is TRBJ2-7, the V gene TRBV5-1; D may be TRBD1 (6 bases). Trimming left V 4 bases short and J 0 bases short, with 20 bases between. The CDR3 is 17 amino acids. The germline CDR1 and CDR2 sequences are SGHRS and YFSETQ. The CDR3 DNA sequence: TGCGCCAGCAGCCGCGGATCCGGGACATTGAGCTCCTACGAGCAGTACTTC. It translates to CASSRGSGTLSSYEQYF. Combining the CDR3 with reference TRBV5-1 and TRBJ2-7 gives the whole variable domain KAGVTQTPRYLIKTRGQQVTLSCSPISGHRSVSWYQQTPGQGLQFLFEYFSETQRNKGNFPGRFSGRQFSNSRSEMNVSTLELGDSALYLCASSRGSGTLSSYEQYFGPGTRLTVT.

The V gene is TRBV30, the J gene TRBJ2-3; 13 bases are a match to TRBD2. The junction had 0 bases not matched to a gene; V was cut back by 5 bases and J by 1 base. This CDR3 region has 14 residues. The germline V gene encodes CDR1 GTSNPN and CDR2 SVGIG (reference sequence). Written as DNA, the CDR3 is TGTGCCTGGGGACTAGCGGGGGGCACAGATACGCAGTATTTT. Amino acid sequence: CAWGLAGGTDTQYF.

The chain carries TRBV28 and TRBJ2-1; D perhaps matches TRBD2 (7 bases). The V end was cut by 6 bases, the J end by 1 base, with 16 bases between. Germline values: CDR1 MDHEN, CDR2 SYDVKM. The CDR3 consists of 16 residues. CDR3 region: CASSLGGAVSYNEQFF. The CDR3, as DNA: TGTGCCAGCAGCCTTGGGGGGGCGGTGTCCTACAATGAGCAGTTCTTC.

The rearrangement links TRBV9 to TRBJ1-5; D perhaps matches TRBD1 (6 bases). The CDR3 consists of 15 residues. V shed 3 bases and J shed 0 bases, with 10 bases lying between them. CDR1 is SGDLS and CDR2 is YYNGEE in the germline V gene. The CDR3 loop reads CASSAQGHSNQPQHF. As DNA, the CDR3 is TGTGCCAGCAGCGCGCAGGGACATAGCAATCAGCCCCAGCATTTT.

This rearrangement joins TRBV6-1 to TRBJ2-2; weak D call: TRBD2 (5 bases). Germline-derived CDR1 and CDR2 are MNHNS and SASEGT. The CDR3 has 14 residues. The V end lost 5 bases, the J end lost 3 bases, and 10 bases lay between the germline ends. Here the CDR3 reads CASSPLLDTGELFF. The CDR3 nucleotides are TGTGCCAGCAGTCCCTTACTAGACACCGGGGAGCTGTTTTTT.

The chain is built from TRBV25-1 and TRBJ2-7, with 8 bases identical to TRBD2. CDR3 length: 14 residues. Germline-derived CDR1 and CDR2 are MGHDK and SYGVNS. J was trimmed by 6 bases and V by 1 base; bases with no gene match: 5. The CDR3 nucleotides read TGTGCCAGCAGTGAATCGGGGGGGGATCTCGAGCAGTACTTC. This gives the protein CASSESGGDLEQYF.

V is TRBV6-1 and J is TRBJ1-2, with 7 bases identical to TRBD1. V shed 5 bases and J 4 bases; nucleotides not matched to a gene: 4. The CDR3 is 13 residues long. The germline V gene encodes CDR1 MNHNS and CDR2 SASEGT. Written as DNA, the CDR3 is TGTGCCAGCAGTCCGGGACAGCTCTATGGCTACACCTTC. This sequence encodes CASSPGQLYGYTF.

There are a few counts of this clone. V gene TRBV5-1 combines with J gene TRBJ2-5, with 8 bases lining up with TRBD2. The CDR3 runs 16 residues. V lost 0 bases to trimming and J lost 3 bases; unmatched junction nucleotides: 7. Germline-derived CDR1 and CDR2 are SGHRS and YFSETQ. CDR3 in amino acids: CASSLAGRGEEETQYF. In DNA, the CDR3 is TGCGCCAGCAGCTTGGCCGGGAGGGGGGAGGAAGAGACCCAGTACTTC.

This clone occurred once. The chain is built from TRBV10-3 and TRBJ2-3; D not certain. CDR1 ENHRY and CDR2 SYGVKD come from the germline V gene. The ends were cut back, 2 bases at V and 1 base at J, with 22 bases in the middle. CDR3 length: 19 amino acids. CDR3 in amino acids: CAISEIIQSPSLGTDTQYF. The DNA for the CDR3 is TGTGCCATCAGTGAGATAATACAGAGCCCCTCTCTGGGCACAGATACGCAGTATTTT.

The chain links TRBV29-1 to TRBJ2-1, with 8 bases fitting TRBD1. V dropped 6 bases and J dropped 6; count of bases not matched to a gene: 13. Germline CDR1 reads SQVTM; CDR2 reads ANQGSEA. The CDR3 is 15 residues long. The CDR3 sequence: CSVARGTGRANEQFF. The DNA for the CDR3 is TGCAGCGTGGCCCGGGGGACAGGCCGGGCCAATGAGCAGTTCTTC.

Turning to this clone: A junction boundary mismatches the germline segment, possibly from a read error. The chain combines TRBV7-2 with TRBJ1-6; D is perhaps TRBD1 (6 bases). The CDR3 totals 13 residues. Germline V CDR1 and CDR2: SGHTA, FQGNSA. The CDR3 spells CASSLRQGLGMAF. The CDR3 DNA sequence: TGTGCCAGCAGCTTAAGGCAGGGGCTGGGTATGGCCTTT.

The chain combines TRBV12-5 with TRBJ2-3; weak D call: TRBD2 (6 bases). The V gene's germline CDR1 is LGHNT and CDR2 FRNRAP. V was clipped by 5 bases and J by 1 base, with 16 bases between them. The CDR3 sequence is 16 residues long. DNA of the CDR3: TGTGCTAGTGGTCAGCCGAGGACTACTCGCACAGATACGCAGTATTTT. It codes for CASGQPRTTRTDTQYF.

The chain joins TRBV2 to TRBJ1-6; D perhaps matches TRBD1 (5 bases). The germline V gene encodes CDR1 SNHLY and CDR2 FYNNEI. The CDR3 totals 14 residues. Trimming removed 7 bases at V and 8 bases at J, with 15 bases between. The CDR3 reads CASTEGRADSPLHF. The CDR3 nucleotides read TGTGCCAGCACGGAGGGGCGGGCGGATTCACCCCTCCACTTT.

The chain links TRBV7-9 to TRBJ2-3, with unresolved D. Germline lookup yields CDR1 SEHNR and CDR2 FQNEAQ (reference sequence). The germline V and J ends were trimmed by 5 bases and 4 bases, with 7 bases remaining between them. This CDR3 is 12 amino acids long. The CDR3 region has the DNA TGTGCCAGCAGCAGAGGCCCAGATACGCAGTATTTT. Encoded protein: CASSRGPDTQYF.

The chain joins TRBV27 to TRBJ2-4, with D possibly matching TRBD1 (5 bases). CDR3 size: 13 residues. The V end lost 5 bases, the J end lost 9 bases, and 14 bases lay between the germline ends. Looked up from germline, CDR1 is MNHEY and CDR2 is SMNVEV (reference sequence). The CDR3 is CASSTTQGTIQYF. In DNA, the CDR3 is TGTGCCAGCAGTACCACCCAGGGAACCATTCAGTACTTC.

The chain uses TRBV5-4 and TRBJ1-1; 9 bases agree with TRBD1. The V gene's germline CDR1 is SGHNT and CDR2 YYREEE (reference sequence). The ends lost 2 bases at V and 2 bases at J; junction bases unmatched: 1. The CDR3 has 14 amino acids. The CDR3 region is CASSFTGGNTEAFF. Here the CDR3 DNA reads TGTGCCAGCAGCTTTACAGGGGGCAACACTGAAGCTTTCTTT.